This T cell receptor (beta chain) was identified during a study of monozygotic twins with cystic fibrosis. Across the whole study: Library input was 2.5 to 3.5 micrograms of fragmented DNA, with approximately 16 PCR cycles.

As regards this clone: Its antigen is unknown.

The repertoire was sequenced with immunoSEQ multiplex PCR; TCRdb's copy has only in-frame clones and lacks some. Found here are approximately 13,000 clones, 85% to 95% of them singletons; the top ten hold around a tenth. Study-level results: Low clonality (median roughly 0.0087) suggested a mostly naive repertoire. V usage most resembled the co-twin in 13 of 16 pairs.

Trimming cost V 0 bases and J 4 bases, with 4 bases left between them. Germline CDR1 ENHRY, CDR2 SYGVKD. CDR3 length equals 13 residues. Material: blood. The chain joins TRBV10-3 to TRBJ1-5; D unclear. The clonotype originates from a girl aged 2 to 10 with cystic fibrosis. The CDR3 spells CAISESGNQPQHF. The DNA for the CDR3 is TGTGCCATCAGTGAGTCGGGAAATCAGCCCCAGCATTTT.